The rows below give T cell receptor beta chains drawn from one sample of a study of cytomegalovirus exposure and HLA in healthy donors. Assay used: immunoSEQ multiplex PCR; TCRdb lists only in-frame clones, some missing. Of about 130,000 clones in the sample, approximately 85% are singletons; the top ten hold roughly 1.8%. The source material was PBMCs. The receptors here all came from a boy between 10 and 17 years old in good health and CMV-seronegative. Each CDR3 is given with its conserved first and last residue. The D gene is left open where the match is weak. A clone size is listed for some rows: how often the clone was seen (once, few, many), or a class if it is expanded.

j_call v_call d_call clone_size cdr3_aa cdr3_nt
TRBJ1-1 TRBV7-6 . . CASSRFNTEAFF TGTGCCAGCAGTCGTTTCAACACTGAAGCTTTCTTT
TRBJ1-2 TRBV11-2 . once CASSLVSGTNYGYTF TGTGCCAGCAGCTTGGTGTCAGGAACTAACTATGGCTACACCTTC
TRBJ1-1 TRBV10-2 TRBD1 . CASSDGTGRNTEAFF TGCGCCAGCAGCGATGGGACAGGCCGAAACACTGAAGCTTTCTTT
TRBJ1-1 TRBV27 . . CASSAGTSTTEAFF TGTGCCAGCAGTGCCGGGACATCAACCACTGAAGCTTTCTTT
TRBJ1-2 TRBV2 . . CASRGLTDLYGYTF TGTGCCAGCAGGGGGTTGACAGATCTCTATGGCTACACCTTC
TRBJ2-7 TRBV5-6 TRBD1 . CASSPRDRGPEQYF TGTGCCAGCAGCCCCCGGGACAGGGGGCCCGAGCAGTACTTC
TRBJ2-6 TRBV5-6 TRBD1 few CASSRTGTGANVLTF TGTGCCAGCAGCCGGACAGGGACTGGGGCCAACGTCCTGACTTTC
TRBJ1-4 TRBV5-1 . few CASSLAREGEKLFF TGCGCCAGCAGCTTGGCCAGGGAGGGAGAAAAACTGTTTTTT
TRBJ2-7 TRBV2 TRBD1 . CASTEAPGDSIYEQYF TGTGCCAGCACCGAGGCCCCAGGGGACAGTATCTACGAGCAGTACTTC
TRBJ1-3 TRBV5-8 TRBD1 once CASSPSDRAGNTIYF TGTGCCAGCAGCCCTTCGGACAGGGCCGGAAACACCATATATTTT
TRBJ1-6 TRBV6-5 . . CASSLRHGTNSPLHF TGTGCCAGCAGTCTCCGACACGGGACAAATTCACCCCTCCACTTT
TRBJ2-1 TRBV27 . . CASSLRTSMNKNEQFF TGTGCCAGCAGTCTCCGGACAAGCATGAACAAGAATGAGCAGTTCTTC
TRBJ1-2 TRBV2 . . CASSELVMEYGYTF TGTGCCAGCAGTGAATTGGTTATGGAGTATGGCTACACCTTC
TRBJ1-1 TRBV30 . . CAWSPPTGLPAEAFF TGTGCCTGGAGTCCGCCCACAGGGCTGCCAGCTGAAGCTTTCTTT
TRBJ2-3 TRBV18 TRBD2 . CASSHNQGLAADTQYF TGTGCCAGCTCACACAACCAGGGACTAGCGGCAGATACGCAGTATTTT
TRBJ1-4 TRBV21-1 . . CASSKARSEKLFF TGTGCCAGCAGCAAAGCGCGATCTGAAAAACTGTTTTTT
TRBJ1-2 TRBV6-5 TRBD1 . CASRPHGTGGSGYTF TGTGCCAGCAGGCCCCACGGGACAGGGGGCAGTGGCTACACCTTC
TRBJ2-2 TRBV6-5 TRBD2 few CASNTGGNTGELFF TGTGCCAGCAATACGGGAGGTAACACCGGGGAGCTGTTTTTT
TRBJ1-1 TRBV7-2 . once CASSWGAAGIMTEAFF TGTGCCAGCAGCTGGGGCGCGGCAGGGATTATGACTGAAGCTTTCTTT
TRBJ2-3 TRBV7-2 TRBD2 . CASSLGAGGPEADTQYF TGTGCCAGCAGCTTAGGCGCGGGAGGGCCGGAAGCAGATACGCAGTATTTT
TRBJ1-1 TRBV4-1 . . CASSQVQGLNTEAFF TGCGCCAGCAGCCAAGTTCAAGGACTTAACACTGAAGCTTTCTTT
TRBJ2-7 TRBV6-1 TRBD1 . CASRRTGSSYEQYF TGTGCCAGCAGAAGGACAGGGTCCTCCTACGAGCAGTACTTC
TRBJ2-1 TRBV29-1 TRBD2 . CSVAQAGEYNEQFF TGCAGCGTTGCTCAAGCGGGGGAGTACAATGAGCAGTTCTTC
TRBJ2-4 TRBV6-1 TRBD1 . CASRYRGRIDIQYF TGTGCCAGCAGGTACAGGGGGCGCATCGACATTCAGTACTTC
TRBJ2-5 TRBV5-6 . . CASSSRGEETQYF TGTGCCAGCAGCAGCCGGGGTGAAGAGACCCAGTACTTC
TRBJ2-1 TRBV14 TRBD2 . CASSQDNGRLRNEQFF TGTGCCAGCAGCCAAGATAACGGGAGGTTACGGAATGAGCAGTTCTTC
TRBJ2-7 TRBV11-2 TRBD1 . CASSLTGTGYEQYF TGTGCCAGCAGCCTAACCGGGACAGGGTACGAGCAGTACTTC
TRBJ1-4 TRBV14 . . CASSPEGGPGEKLFF TGTGCCAGCAGCCCCGAGGGTGGTCCTGGGGAAAAACTGTTTTTT
TRBJ1-2 TRBV5-1 . . CASSLGQGQRYGYTF TGCGCCAGCAGCTTGGGCCAGGGACAACGCTATGGCTACACCTTC
TRBJ2-1 TRBV25-1 TRBD2 . CASRGTREAYNEQFF TGTGCCAGCAGGGGGACGCGGGAGGCCTACAATGAGCAGTTCTTC
TRBJ2-5 TRBV19 TRBD2 . CASSPGTSGRETQYF TGTGCCAGTAGTCCCGGGACTAGCGGGAGGGAGACCCAGTACTTC
TRBJ2-1 TRBV6-5 . . CASSRASSYNEQFF TGTGCCAGCAGCCGCGCGAGCTCCTACAATGAGCAGTTCTTC
TRBJ2-7 TRBV6-1 TRBD1 . CASSEAGQNSNEQYF TGTGCCAGCAGTGAAGCGGGACAGAATTCAAACGAGCAGTACTTC
TRBJ1-1 TRBV19 . . CASRADKNTEAFF TGTGCCAGTAGGGCGGACAAGAACACTGAAGCTTTCTTT
TRBJ2-7 TRBV5-5 . few CASSLVWDTTYEQYF TGTGCCAGCAGCTTGGTTTGGGACACCACCTACGAGCAGTACTTC
TRBJ2-3 TRBV7-2 . . CASSLAGSPWEYF TGTGCCAGCAGCTTAGCGGGCTCCCCCTGGGAGTATTTT
TRBJ1-5 TRBV6-1 . . CASSSRGGSNQPQHF TGTGCCAGCAGTAGCCGGGGGGGGAGCAATCAGCCCCAGCATTTT
TRBJ1-4 TRBV29-1 . few CSVESDNEKLFF TGCAGCGTTGAAAGCGATAATGAAAAACTGTTTTTT
TRBJ1-1 TRBV21-1 . . CASSKRRGRVEAFF TGTGCCAGCAGCAAACGCAGGGGCCGAGTGGAAGCTTTCTTT
TRBJ2-3 TRBV19 TRBD2 . CASSPGFGAGVSTDTQYF TGTGCCAGTAGTCCGGGGTTTGGGGCGGGAGTTAGCACAGATACGCAGTATTTT
TRBJ2-7 TRBV9 . . CASSVASEPYEQYF TGTGCCAGCAGCGTAGCCAGCGAGCCCTACGAGCAGTACTTC
TRBJ2-1 TRBV4-1 . . CASSHPGDGEQFF TGCGCCAGCAGCCATCCCGGGGATGGTGAGCAGTTCTTC
TRBJ1-5 TRBV7-2 . . CASSLGHINQPQHF TGTGCCAGCAGCTTAGGGCACATCAATCAGCCCCAGCATTTT
TRBJ2-7 TRBV9 . . CASSVATRGPYEQYF TGTGCCAGCAGCGTAGCTACGAGAGGGCCTTACGAGCAGTACTTC
TRBJ2-7 TRBV27 . . CASSGSMWGYEQYF TGTGCCAGCAGTGGGAGTATGTGGGGCTACGAGCAGTACTTC
TRBJ2-3 TRBV6-4 TRBD1 few CASSEDRATDTQYF TGTGCCAGCAGTGAGGACAGGGCCACAGATACGCAGTATTTT
TRBJ2-7 TRBV6-5 . . CASWSARSYEQYF TGTGCCAGCTGGAGCGCGCGCTCCTACGAGCAGTACTTC